Listed below are T cell receptor beta chains from one sample, sequenced in a study of OX40 agonist ivuxolimab in advanced cancers. Clones were read by immunoSEQ multiplex PCR, and TCRdb kept only the in-frame ones, dropping some. The sample records tens of thousands of clones, 70% to 90% being singletons. This specimen consisted of CD4+ or CD8+ T cells sorted from blood, obtained in a trial of the OX40 agonist ivuxolimab. These receptors all come from an adult with an advanced solid tumor such as melanoma, head and neck, liver or kidney cancer. The CDR3 runs from the conserved cysteine through the conserved F or W. D genes are given only for firm matches. Expanded clones get a size class; other rows say once, few or many, or leave the size out.

-,TRBJ1-5,once,TRBV2,15,TGTGCCAGCAGTGTAGGACTTTATAGCAATCAGCCCCAGCATTTT,CASSVGLYSNQPQHF
TRBD1,TRBJ2-5,-,TRBV5-1,13,TGCGCCAGCAGCCAACAGGGGGCACAGACCCAGTACTTC,CASSQQGAQTQYF
TRBD2,TRBJ2-3,-,TRBV7-9,16,TGTGCCAGCAGCTTTTCGGGGGAGGGCCTGGCAGATACGCAGTATTTT,CASSFSGEGLADTQYF
-,TRBJ2-7,-,TRBV6-6,15,TGTGCCAGCAGTTACTCAGATGAGGTTTCCCCTCTCCAGTACTTC,CASSYSDEVSPLQYF
-,TRBJ2-3,-,TRBV28,13,TGTGCCAGCAGCCTCCCCCCCACAGATACGCAGTATTTT,CASSLPPTDTQYF
-,TRBJ1-1,-,TRBV18,15,TGTGCCAGCTCACCACCGGGGACAACAGACACTGAAGCTTTCTTT,CASSPPGTTDTEAFF
TRBD2,TRBJ2-5,-,TRBV10-3,14,TGTGCCATCAGAGCAGACCGGGAGGGAGAGACCCAGTACTTC,CAIRADREGETQYF
-,TRBJ1-1,once,TRBV5-1,14,TGCGCCAGCAGCTTCCCGGGAGGTGGCACTGAAGCTTTCTTT,CASSFPGGGTEAFF
TRBD1,TRBJ2-2,-,TRBV5-1,15,TGCGCCAGCAGCTCTAAACAGGGGCGTAGCGGGGAGCTGTTTTTT,CASSSKQGRSGELFF
-,TRBJ2-7,-,TRBV5-6,12,TGTGCCAGCAGCCGCAAGAATTACGAGCAGTACTTC,CASSRKNYEQYF
-,TRBJ2-7,once,TRBV5-1,12,TGCGCCAGCAGACTAAACACGGACGAGCAGTACTTC,CASRLNTDEQYF
-,TRBJ1-2,-,TRBV6-5,14,TGTGCCAGCAGTTACACTAACAGGGCGGGTGGCTACACCTTC,CASSYTNRAGGYTF